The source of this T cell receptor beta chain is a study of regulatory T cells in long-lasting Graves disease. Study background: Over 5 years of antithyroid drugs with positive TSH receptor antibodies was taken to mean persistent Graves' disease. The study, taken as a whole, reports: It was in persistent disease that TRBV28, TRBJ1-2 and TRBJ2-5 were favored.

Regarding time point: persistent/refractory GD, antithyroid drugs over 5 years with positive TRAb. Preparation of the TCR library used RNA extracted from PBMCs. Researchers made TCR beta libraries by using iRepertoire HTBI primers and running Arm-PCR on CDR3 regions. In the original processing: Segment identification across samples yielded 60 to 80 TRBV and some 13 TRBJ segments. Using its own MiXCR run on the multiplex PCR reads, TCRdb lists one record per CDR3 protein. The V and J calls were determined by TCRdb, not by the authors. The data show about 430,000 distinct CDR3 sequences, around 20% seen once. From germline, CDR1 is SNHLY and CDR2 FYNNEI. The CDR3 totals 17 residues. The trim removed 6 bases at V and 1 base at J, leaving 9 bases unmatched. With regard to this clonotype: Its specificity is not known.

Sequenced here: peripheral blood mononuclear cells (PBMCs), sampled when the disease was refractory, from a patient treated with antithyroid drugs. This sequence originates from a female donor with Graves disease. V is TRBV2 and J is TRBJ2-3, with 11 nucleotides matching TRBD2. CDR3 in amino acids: CASSDRTSGRGTDTQYF. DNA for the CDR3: TGTGCCAGCAGCGATAGGACTAGCGGGCGTGGCACAGATACGCAGTATTTT.